The clone carrying this T cell receptor (beta chain) is a singleton in its sample. This sample is drawn from a study of blood T cell repertoires in COVID-19. Background on the study: The study drew acute and convalescent COVID-19 samples from the United States, Italy and Spain.

Trimming took 4 bases from V and 0 from J, leaving 13 bases between them. The CDR3 totals 16 residues. CDR1 and CDR2 from the germline V gene are LNHDA and SQIVND (reference sequence). Assay: immunoSEQ multiplex PCR; the TCRdb copy retains only in-frame clones and omits some. The data show a few hundred thousand clones, over 75% seen once. Seattle enrolled patients during active infection and tracked them longitudinally. The specimen was peripheral blood. This receptor was taken from a human donor with COVID-19, enrolled during active disease. The donor label of this sample is uncertain. The chain has TRBV19 and TRBJ2-1; maybe TRBD2 (5 bases). CDR3 DNA: TGTGCCAGTAGTACCACATTGGGGAGCTCCTACAATGAGCAGTTCTTC. Translating it yields CASSTTLGSSYNEQFF.